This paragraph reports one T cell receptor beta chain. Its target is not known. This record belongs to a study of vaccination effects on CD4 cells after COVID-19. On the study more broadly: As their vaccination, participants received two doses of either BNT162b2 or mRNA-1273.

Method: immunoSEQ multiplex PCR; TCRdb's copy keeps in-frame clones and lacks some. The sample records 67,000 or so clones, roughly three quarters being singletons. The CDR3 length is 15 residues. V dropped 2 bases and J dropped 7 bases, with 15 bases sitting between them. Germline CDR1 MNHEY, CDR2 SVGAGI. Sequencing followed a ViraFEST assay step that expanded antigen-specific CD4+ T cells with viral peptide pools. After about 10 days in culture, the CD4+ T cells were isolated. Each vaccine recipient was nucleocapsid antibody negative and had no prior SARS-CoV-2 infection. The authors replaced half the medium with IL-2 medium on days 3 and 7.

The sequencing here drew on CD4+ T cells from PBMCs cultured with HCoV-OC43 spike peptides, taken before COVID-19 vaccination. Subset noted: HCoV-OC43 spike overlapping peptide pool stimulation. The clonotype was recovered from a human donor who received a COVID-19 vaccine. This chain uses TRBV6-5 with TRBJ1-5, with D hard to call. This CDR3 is CASSYEDQAGQPQHF. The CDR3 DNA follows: TGTGCCAGCAGTTACGAGGACCAAGCGGGGCAGCCCCAGCATTTT.